The table lists the clone carrying this T cell receptor (beta chain) with a few counts. The sample belongs to a study of response to subunit inactivated influenza vaccine. MiXCR was run by TCRdb on the RT-PCR reads, yielding one entry per CDR3 protein. The table lists more than 550,000 distinct CDR3 sequences, roughly 12% of them singletons. Germline V gives CDR1 SGHAT, CDR2 FQNNGV. J lost 0 bases, V lost 5 bases, and 0 bases had no gene match. The CDR3 is made up of 14 amino acids. The sample also formed part of further work on T cells expressing NK-cell markers. This second report adds: Template switching by 5'RACE with UMIs generated the TCR beta cDNA. It was sorted CD3+CD56-NKG2C+, CD3+CD56+NKG2C- and CD3+CD56+NKG2C+ T cells that provided the TCR beta repertoires. Leadership of the CD3+CD56-NKG2C+ fraction also belonged to these clonotypes in several donors.

Source: PBMCs from blood, taken on the day of vaccination. The rearrangement uses TRBV11-2 and TRBJ1-1, with 10 bases lining up with TRBD1. This receptor was taken from a man over 45 who received an inactivated influenza vaccine. In DNA form, the CDR3 reads TGTGCCAGCAGCGACAGGGGGCTGAACACTGAAGCTTTCTTT. Amino acids: CASSDRGLNTEAFF. The full variable domain, in which reference TRBV11-2 and TRBJ1-1 provide the parts outside the CDR3, is EAGVAQSPRYKIIEKRQSVAFWCNPISGHATLYWYQQILGQGPKLLIQFQNNGVVDDSQLPKDRFSAERLKGVDSTLKIQPAKLEDSAVYLCASSDRGLNTEAFFGQGTRLTVV.